This T cell receptor beta chain was sequenced for a study of radiotherapy plus CTLA-4 blockade in lung cancer. Lung cancer patients with chemo-refractory metastatic non-small-cell disease were given focal radiation plus CTLA-4 blockade with ipilimumab. Study-level points and caveats: In blood, early T cell clone dynamics reportedly predicted response best, together with interferon-beta. Peripheral blood showed expansion of tumor-derived TCR clones after radiotherapy and ipilimumab.

As to this clone: What it binds is unknown.

This CDR3 comprises 15 residues. CDR1 and CDR2 from the germline V gene are SGHKS and YYEKEE (reference sequence). The ends lost 2 bases at V and 4 bases at J; junction bases unmatched: 3. Assay: immunoSEQ multiplex PCR; the TCRdb copy retains only in-frame clones and omits some. The sample carries roughly 42,000 clones, just under 80% recorded once. The material sequenced was peripheral blood, taken from a patient treated with radiotherapy plus ipilimumab. The chain links TRBV5-5 to TRBJ2-7, with 13 bases identical to TRBD2. The clonotype comes from a human donor with non-small cell lung cancer that progressed on radiotherapy plus ipilimumab. DNA for the CDR3: TGTGCCAGCAGCTTTCCGGGACTAGCGGGGTACGAGCAGTACTTC. Amino acid sequence: CASSFPGLAGYEQYF.